The following is a T cell receptor beta chain sequence with its context. This clonotype was detected ten times or more. This receptor's antigen is unknown. The record has no base qualities; no much larger clone is one base away. The data were obtained in a study of human T cells and chemical hapten exposure (dated by TCRdb to 2020 to 2023). Turning to the overall study: Libraries were pooled for sequencing, and variation in per-sample TCR yields was attributed mainly to small differences in library volumes within the pool. In alopecia patients, the study followed how the peripheral blood TCR repertoire changed in vivo over primary and secondary sensitization to diphenylcyclopropenone (DPC), a hapten. For every blood RNA sample, sequencing covered both the TCR alpha and TCR beta chains.

What the research found in general, with its limitations: DPC sensitization did not change how many TCRs were above 1 in 1000 frequency, and no evidence was found of alterations in global repertoire structure. After repeated subsampling, changes were observed in the strength of the expansion versus patch-test correlation and in the threshold at which the correlation became significant.

CDR1 SGHTA and CDR2 FQGNSA were looked up in the germline V gene. The CDR3 goes from the cysteine to the phenylalanine over 15 residues. The retained sequence is limited to the CDR3, 45 bases, with the frame set at the first base. Trimming costs V 5 bases and J 2 bases, and their ends lie 13 bases apart. Library construction relied on RACE. Sequencing was performed on a NextSeq 500. Library preparation attached unique molecular identifiers to individual cDNA molecules for quantitative, reproducible TCR counting. Per the original workflow: A median of about 100,000 TCRs per sample was observed, with a range of about 23,224 to 690,600. The Decombinator software suite was used to annotate V, J and CDR3 in the TCR reads. Every sample was subsampled to the same number of TCRs (28,000) for the PS versus PT1 abundance plots. TCRs were defined as expanded if absent before sensitization and observed at least eight times at the 2-week time point. Clones were called with MiXCR by TCRdb after fastp trimmed the public reads at Q25, and only in-frame beta chains were retained. One record per CDR3 amino acid sequence lists the most common genes and DNA. The V and J calls and clone size are TCRdb's, not the authors'. Within this sample are 100,000 to 150,000 distinct CDR3 sequences, with approximately 8.3% of them counted one time only. The ten largest clones add up to roughly 1.8% of the sample.

The time point label on this specimen signifies: healthy volunteer bleed at 2 weeks. Total RNA was extracted from unfractionated whole blood that had been collected in Tempus Blood RNA tubes. About 5 healthy volunteers were used as TCR sequencing controls and were bled at day 0, 2 weeks and 6 weeks. The V and J genes are TRBV7-2 and TRBJ1-5, with no reliable assignment of the D segment. The source material was whole blood. The sequence derives from a male donor in good health. Some clones in this sample may be carry-over from other donors' samples. This receptor has the CDR3 CASSRRDFGNQPQHF. The DNA sequence is TGTGCCAGCAGCCGACGGGATTTTGGCAATCAGCCCCAGCATTTT. Here the CDR3 is joined to the reference TRBV7-2 and TRBJ1-5 genes, and the full variable domain is: GAGVSQSPSNKVTEKGKDVELRCDPISGHTALYWYRQSLGQGLEFLIYFQGNSAPDKSGLPSDRFSAERTGGSVSTLTIQRTQQEDSAVYLCASSRRDFGNQPQHFGDGTRLSIL.